These T cell receptor beta chains were read from a single sample in a study of cytomegalovirus exposure and HLA in healthy donors. Only in-frame clones appear in the TCRdb table, and some are missing; sequencing was by immunoSEQ multiplex PCR. Here the sample spans around 110,000 clones, 70% to 80% being singletons. Sequenced input: PBMCs. The receptor source for this set is a man under 40 in good health and CMV-seropositive. The CDR3 runs from the conserved cysteine through the conserved F or W. A D gene is named only where the DNA matches it firmly. Not every row has a clone size; where given, it reads once, few, many or a size class.

v_gene	d_gene	abundance	j_gene	CDR3nt	CDR3aa
TRBV7-9	-	-	TRBJ1-2	TGTTCCAGCAGCCCCCCGAGGCCCAGTGGTCGCTATGGCTACACCTTC	CSSSPPRPSGRYGYTF
TRBV5-6	TRBD2	few	TRBJ2-3	TGTGCCAGCAGCTTAGTTGGGGGGGAGTCATTTACAGATACGCAGTATTTT	CASSLVGGESFTDTQYF
TRBV9	-	-	TRBJ2-7	TGTGCCAGCAGCTACGGGACTTCTAACTACGAGCAGTACTTC	CASSYGTSNYEQYF
TRBV18	TRBD2	-	TRBJ2-7	TGTGCCAGCTCACCACGGGGACCGGGGGGGCCTTACGAGCAGTACTTC	CASSPRGPGGPYEQYF
TRBV4-3	TRBD2	-	TRBJ2-7	TGCGCCAGCAGGGGACTAGCGGGAGGGCCATACGAGCAGTACTTC	CASRGLAGGPYEQYF
TRBV4-3	TRBD2	-	TRBJ2-1	TGCGCCAGCAGCTACGGACTAGGGGTAAACAATGAGCAGTTCTTC	CASSYGLGVNNEQFF
TRBV4-1	-	-	TRBJ1-1	TGCGCCAGCAGCCAAACCGCACAGGGGAACACTGAAGCTTTCTTT	CASSQTAQGNTEAFF
TRBV7-9	-	-	TRBJ1-2	TGTTCCAGCAGCTTAGTAGTTCGAAACTATGGCTACACCTTC	CSSSLVVRNYGYTF
TRBV19	-	-	TRBJ2-3	TGTGCCAGTAGTATAGATCTATTGGCGGGGATCACAGATACGCAGTATTTT	CASSIDLLAGITDTQYF
TRBV18	TRBD1	-	TRBJ1-1	TGTGCCAGCTCACCAAGTTCAGGGGGAGACACTGAAGCTTTCTTT	CASSPSSGGDTEAFF
TRBV20-1	-	-	TRBJ1-2	TGCAGTGCTGGTGGGGCCTATGGCTACACCTTC	CSAGGAYGYTF
TRBV5-5	-	-	TRBJ2-7	TGTGCCAGCAGCTTGACCAACGCCTACGAGCAGTACTTC	CASSLTNAYEQYF
TRBV29-1	TRBD2	once	TRBJ2-6	TGCAGCGTTGATGGCGGGACTACCTACTCTGGGGCCAACGTCCTGACTTTC	CSVDGGTTYSGANVLTF
TRBV6-4	-	few	TRBJ2-6	TGTGCCAGCAGTGACAACTCTGGGGCCAACGGCCTGACTTTC	CASSDNSGANGLTF
TRBV10-3	-	-	TRBJ1-3	TGTGCCATCAGTGACAGACAGGCTGGAAACACCATATATTTT	CAISDRQAGNTIYF
TRBV11-2	-	-	TRBJ1-4	TGTGCCAGCAGCCGTGACAGTGCAACTAATGAAAAACTGTTTTTT	CASSRDSATNEKLFF
TRBV4-3	-	-	TRBJ2-1	TGCGCCAGCAGCCGCGTTATTGCGGACTTTGACCTGGACAATGAGCAGTTCTTC	CASSRVIADFDLDNEQFF
TRBV5-5	-	once	TRBJ1-1	TGTGCCAGCAGCTTGGACGGGATTGTCACTGAAGCTTTCTTT	CASSLDGIVTEAFF
TRBV18	-	-	TRBJ2-5	TGTGCCAGCTCACTCTACGGACGGAGGGATATAGAGACCCAGTACTTC	CASSLYGRRDIETQYF
TRBV11-3	TRBD2	once	TRBJ2-7	TGTGCCAGCAGCCTCTCGGCGGGGGGCTTCTACGAGCAGTACTTC	CASSLSAGGFYEQYF
TRBV2	TRBD2	-	TRBJ2-3	TGTGCCAGTCGGGGGGACCTCACAGATACGCAGTATTTT	CASRGDLTDTQYF
TRBV4-3	-	-	TRBJ2-7	TGCGCCAGCAGCCTCAACACCGGCCAGGAAACCTACGAGCAGTACTTC	CASSLNTGQETYEQYF
TRBV5-1	TRBD1	-	TRBJ1-2	TGTGCCAGCAGCTTGGCCGGGACAGTTAACTATGGCTACACCTTC	CASSLAGTVNYGYTF
TRBV9	TRBD1	-	TRBJ1-5	TGTGCCAGCAGCGTAGGGGGGACAGGGCTTCAGCCCCAGCATTTT	CASSVGGTGLQPQHF